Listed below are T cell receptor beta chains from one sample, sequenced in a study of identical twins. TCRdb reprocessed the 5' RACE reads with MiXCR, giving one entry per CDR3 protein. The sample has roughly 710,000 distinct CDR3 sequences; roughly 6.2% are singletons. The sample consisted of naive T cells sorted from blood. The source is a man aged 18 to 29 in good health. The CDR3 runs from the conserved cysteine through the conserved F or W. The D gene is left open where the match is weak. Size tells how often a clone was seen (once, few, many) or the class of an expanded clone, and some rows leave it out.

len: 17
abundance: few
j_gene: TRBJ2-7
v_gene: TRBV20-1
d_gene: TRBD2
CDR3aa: CSARDPRSLAGPYEQYF
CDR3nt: TGCAGTGCTAGAGATCCTCGGTCCCTAGCGGGGCCCTACGAGCAGTACTTC

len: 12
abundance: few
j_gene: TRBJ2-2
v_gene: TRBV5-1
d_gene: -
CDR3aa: CASNLNTGELFF
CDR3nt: TGCGCCAGCAACCTCAACACCGGGGAGCTGTTTTTT

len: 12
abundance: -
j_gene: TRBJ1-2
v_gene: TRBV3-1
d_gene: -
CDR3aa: CASSHGTAGPTF
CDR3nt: TGTGCCAGCAGCCACGGAACCGCAGGGCCGACCTTC

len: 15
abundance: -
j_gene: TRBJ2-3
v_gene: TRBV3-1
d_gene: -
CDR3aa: CASSLSGSGADTQYF
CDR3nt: TGTGCCAGCAGCCTCTCAGGGAGCGGAGCAGATACGCAGTATTTT

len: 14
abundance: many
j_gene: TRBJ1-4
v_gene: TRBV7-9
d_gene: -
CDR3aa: CASSLRQGTEKLFF
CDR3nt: TGTGCCAGCAGCTTAAGGCAGGGTACCGAAAAACTGTTTTTT

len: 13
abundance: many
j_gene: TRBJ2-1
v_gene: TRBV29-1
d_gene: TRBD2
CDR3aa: CSVSPGLANEQFF
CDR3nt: TGCAGCGTTTCACCGGGACTAGCCAATGAGCAGTTCTTC

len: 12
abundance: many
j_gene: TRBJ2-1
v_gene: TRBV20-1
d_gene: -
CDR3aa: CSASGSYNEQFF
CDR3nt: TGCAGTGCTAGCGGGTCCTACAATGAGCAGTTCTTC

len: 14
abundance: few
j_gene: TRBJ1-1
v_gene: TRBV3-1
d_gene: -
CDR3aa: CASSQEHRVGGAFF
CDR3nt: TGTGCCAGCAGCCAAGAACACAGGGTAGGAGGAGCTTTCTTT

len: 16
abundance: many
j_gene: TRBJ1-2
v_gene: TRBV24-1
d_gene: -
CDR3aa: CATSDLTSSGHLGYTF
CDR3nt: TGTGCCACCAGTGATTTGACTTCCTCCGGCCATCTAGGCTACACCTTC

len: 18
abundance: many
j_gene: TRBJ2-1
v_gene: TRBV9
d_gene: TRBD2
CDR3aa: CASSDSLTSGLSYNEQFF
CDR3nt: TGTGCCAGCAGCGACTCATTGACTAGCGGACTCTCCTACAATGAGCAGTTCTTC

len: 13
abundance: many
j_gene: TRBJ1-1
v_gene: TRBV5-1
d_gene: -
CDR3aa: CASSLKGSTEAFF
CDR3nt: TGCGCCAGCAGCTTGAAAGGGTCCACTGAAGCTTTCTTT

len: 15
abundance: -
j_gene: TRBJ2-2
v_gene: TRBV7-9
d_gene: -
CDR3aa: CASSSPGHSTGELFF
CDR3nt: TGTGCCAGCAGCTCGCCGGGACACTCAACCGGGGAGCTGTTTTTT

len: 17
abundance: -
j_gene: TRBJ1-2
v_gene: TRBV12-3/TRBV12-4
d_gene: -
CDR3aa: CASSSLEMYSPTAGYTF
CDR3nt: TGTGCCAGCAGTTCATTAGAGATGTACAGCCCGACGGCCGGCTACACCTTC

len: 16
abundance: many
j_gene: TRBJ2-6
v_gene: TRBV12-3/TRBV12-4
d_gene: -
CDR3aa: CASSLRTVSGANVLTF
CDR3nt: TGTGCCAGCAGTTTAAGGACGGTCTCTGGGGCCAACGTCCTGACTTTC

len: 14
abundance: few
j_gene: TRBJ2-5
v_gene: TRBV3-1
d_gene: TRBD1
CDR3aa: CASSQRQGQETQYF
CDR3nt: TGTGCCAGCAGCCAACGACAGGGGCAAGAGACCCAGTACTTC

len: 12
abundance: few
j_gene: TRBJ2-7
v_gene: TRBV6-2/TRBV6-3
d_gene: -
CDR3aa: CAVRDNSYEQYF
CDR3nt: TGTGCCGTAAGGGACAACTCCTACGAGCAGTACTTC

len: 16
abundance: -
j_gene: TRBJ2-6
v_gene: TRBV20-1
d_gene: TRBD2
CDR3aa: CSATSGGSSGANVLTF
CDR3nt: TGCAGCGCAACTAGCGGGGGGTCCTCTGGGGCCAACGTCCTGACTTTC

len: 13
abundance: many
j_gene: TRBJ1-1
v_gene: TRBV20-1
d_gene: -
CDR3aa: CSAPHAGGTEAFF
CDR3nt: TGCAGTGCCCCTCATGCGGGGGGCACTGAAGCTTTCTTT

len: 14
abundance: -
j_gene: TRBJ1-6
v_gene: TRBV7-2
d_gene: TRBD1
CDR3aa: CASSTGQGASPLHF
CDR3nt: TGTGCCAGCAGCACGGGACAGGGAGCTTCACCCCTCCACTTT

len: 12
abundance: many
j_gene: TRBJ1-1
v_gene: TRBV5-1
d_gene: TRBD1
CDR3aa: CASRGGNTEAFF
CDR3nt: TGTGCCAGCAGGGGGGGGAACACTGAAGCTTTCTTT

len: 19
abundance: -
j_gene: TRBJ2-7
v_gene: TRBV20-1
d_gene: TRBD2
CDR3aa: CSARGERLAGGFSTHEQYF
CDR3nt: TGCAGTGCTAGAGGAGAACGACTAGCGGGAGGGTTTTCTACCCACGAGCAGTACTTC

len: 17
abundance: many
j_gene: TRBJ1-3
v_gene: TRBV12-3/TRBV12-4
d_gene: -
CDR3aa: CASSRGTTFPYGNTIYF
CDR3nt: TGTGCCAGCAGTCGCGGGACAACTTTTCCTTACGGAAACACCATATATTTT

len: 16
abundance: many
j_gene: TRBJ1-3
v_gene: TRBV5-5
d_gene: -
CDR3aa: CASSPSASDSGNTIYF
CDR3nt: TGTGCCAGCAGCCCGTCGGCATCGGACTCTGGAAACACCATATATTTT

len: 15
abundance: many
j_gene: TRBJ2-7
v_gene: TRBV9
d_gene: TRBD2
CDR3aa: CASSVVPGGSYEQYF
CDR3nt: TGTGCCAGCAGCGTAGTTCCCGGGGGGTCCTACGAGCAGTACTTC

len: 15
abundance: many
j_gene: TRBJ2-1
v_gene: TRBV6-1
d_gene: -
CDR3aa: CASSEGVLGYNEQFF
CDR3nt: TGTGCCAGCAGTGAAGGGGTACTAGGGTACAATGAGCAGTTCTTC

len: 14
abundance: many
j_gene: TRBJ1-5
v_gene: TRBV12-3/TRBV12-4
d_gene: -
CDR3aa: CASSFRQGNQPQHF
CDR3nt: TGTGCCAGCAGTTTTCGGCAGGGCAATCAGCCCCAGCATTTT

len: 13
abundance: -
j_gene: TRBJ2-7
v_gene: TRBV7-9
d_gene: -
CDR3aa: CASSLVHAYEQYF
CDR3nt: TGTGCCAGCAGCTTAGTACACGCCTACGAGCAGTACTTC